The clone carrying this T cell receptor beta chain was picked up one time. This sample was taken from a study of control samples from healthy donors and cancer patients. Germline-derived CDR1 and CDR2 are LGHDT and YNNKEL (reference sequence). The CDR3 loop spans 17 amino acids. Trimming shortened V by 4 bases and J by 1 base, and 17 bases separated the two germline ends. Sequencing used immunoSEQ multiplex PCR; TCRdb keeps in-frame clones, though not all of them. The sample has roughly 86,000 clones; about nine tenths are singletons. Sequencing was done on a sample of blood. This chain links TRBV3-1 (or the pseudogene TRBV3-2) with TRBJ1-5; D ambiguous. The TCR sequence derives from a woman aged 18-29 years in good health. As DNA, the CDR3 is TGTGCCAGCAGCCCTTCCTGGGGTGGGGTCAGCAATCAGCCCCAGCATTTT. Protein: CASSPSWGGVSNQPQHF.